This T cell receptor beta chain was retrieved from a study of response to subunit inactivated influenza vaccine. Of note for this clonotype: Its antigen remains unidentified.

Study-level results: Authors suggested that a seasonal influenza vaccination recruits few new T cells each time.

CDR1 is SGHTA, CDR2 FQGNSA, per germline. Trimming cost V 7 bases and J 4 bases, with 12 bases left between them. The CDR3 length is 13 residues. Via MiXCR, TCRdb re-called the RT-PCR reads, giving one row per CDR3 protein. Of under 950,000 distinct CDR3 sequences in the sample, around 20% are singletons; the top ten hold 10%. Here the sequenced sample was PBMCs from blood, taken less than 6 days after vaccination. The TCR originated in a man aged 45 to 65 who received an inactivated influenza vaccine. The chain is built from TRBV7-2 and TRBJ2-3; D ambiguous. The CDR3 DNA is TGTGCCAGCACCGCCCTGGGTCCAGATACGCAGTATTTT. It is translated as CASTALGPDTQYF.